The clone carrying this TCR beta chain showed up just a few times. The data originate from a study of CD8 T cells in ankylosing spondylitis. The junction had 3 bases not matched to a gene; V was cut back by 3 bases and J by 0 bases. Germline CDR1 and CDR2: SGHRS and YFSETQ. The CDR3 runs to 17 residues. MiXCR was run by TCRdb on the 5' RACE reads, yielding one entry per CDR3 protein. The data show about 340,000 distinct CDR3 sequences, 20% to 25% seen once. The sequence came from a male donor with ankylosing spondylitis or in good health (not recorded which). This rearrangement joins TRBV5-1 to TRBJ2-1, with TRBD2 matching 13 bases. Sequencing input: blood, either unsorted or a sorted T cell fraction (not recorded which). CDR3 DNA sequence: TGCGCCAGCAGCTCCGGACTAGCGGGGGCCTCCTACAATGAGCAGTTCTTC. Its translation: CASSSGLAGASYNEQFF.